What follows are 7 T cell receptor beta chains derived from one specimen sequenced in a study of OX40 agonist ivuxolimab in advanced cancers. The table came from immunoSEQ multiplex PCR; TCRdb's copy has only in-frame clones and leaves some out. The sample includes tens of thousands of clones, over 80% of them seen just once. The sequences come from CD4+ or CD8+ T cells sorted from blood, collected in a trial of the OX40 agonist ivuxolimab. Receptors were obtained from an adult with an advanced solid tumor such as melanoma, head and neck, liver or kidney cancer.

The J gene is TRBJ2-7, the V gene TRBV6-6; TRBD1 is a possible D gene (6 bases). CDR3 length equals 13 residues. Germline CDR1 reads MNHNY; CDR2 reads SVGAGI (reference sequence). Deletions cut 4 bases from V and 2 bases from J, with 9 bases between. The CDR3 region has the DNA TGTGCCAGCAGTTCGACAGGTACCTACGAGCAGTACTTC. It translates to CASSSTGTYEQYF.

In its sample, this clone was seen once. The chain links TRBV5-6 to TRBJ2-4; a weak D match, TRBD1 (5 bases). The germline V and J ends were trimmed by 4 bases and 0 bases, with 5 bases remaining between them. The CDR3 runs 13 residues. In germline, CDR1 is SGHDT, CDR2 YYEEEE. CDR3 amino acids: CASSQGAKNIQYF. The CDR3 coding sequence is TGTGCCAGCAGCCAGGGAGCCAAAAACATTCAGTACTTC.

This sequence joins TRBV5-6 and TRBJ2-1; tentatively, D is TRBD2 (6 bases). Germline CDR1 SGHDT, CDR2 YYEEEE. This CDR3 comprises 16 residues. Trimming stripped 4 bases from V and 9 bases from J, with 23 bases between. In DNA, the CDR3 is TGTGCCAGCAGCAACCCCCCGGGGAGGAGGGAGGCTGAGCAGTTCTTC. The encoded protein is CASSNPPGRREAEQFF.

V gene TRBV7-2 combines with J gene TRBJ2-5, with TRBD2 as a possible D gene (5 bases). Germline CDR1 reads SGHTA; CDR2 reads FQGNSA. Trimming pared 3 bases from V and 4 bases from J, leaving 12 bases between. The CDR3 length is 14 residues. The CDR3 loop is CASSFRTEGETQYF. CDR3 in DNA: TGTGCCAGCAGCTTTCGGACTGAGGGAGAGACCCAGTACTTC.

V usage is TRBV7-2 and J usage is TRBJ2-1; no definite D call. The length of the CDR3 is 13 residues. The V end lost 2 bases, the J end lost 8 bases, and 10 bases lay between the germline ends. Germline CDR1 SGHTA, CDR2 FQGNSA. CDR3 residues: CASSLRSFHEQFF. CDR3 nucleotide sequence: TGTGCCAGCAGCTTAAGATCGTTTCATGAGCAGTTCTTC.

The chain links TRBV19 to TRBJ1-2; TRBD1 is a possible D gene (6 bases). This CDR3 is built from 16 residues. The germline V gene has CDR1 LNHDA and CDR2 SQIVND (reference sequence). V was cut by 3 bases and J by 3 bases, with 17 bases left in between. CDR3 nucleotides: TGTGCCAGTAGTATGTGGGCGTCGGGGGGCTACTATGGCTACACCTTC. Encoded protein: CASSMWASGGYYGYTF.

This chain joins TRBV11-3 and TRBJ2-2; D is unclear. The germline gives CDR1 SGHNT, CDR2 YENEEA. V lost 2 bases to trimming and J lost 5 bases, with 9 bases between them. This CDR3 is 14 amino acids long. The chain's CDR3 is CASSLWVGTGELFF. The CDR3 region has the DNA TGTGCCAGCAGCTTATGGGTGGGAACCGGGGAGCTGTTTTTT. Full variable domain (remainder filled in from reference TRBV11-3 and TRBJ2-2): EAGVVQSPRYKIIEKKQPVAFWCNPISGHNTLYWYLQNLGQGPELLIRYENEEAVDDSQLPKDRFSAERLKGVDSTLKIQPAELGDSAVYLCASSLWVGTGELFFGEGSRLTVL.